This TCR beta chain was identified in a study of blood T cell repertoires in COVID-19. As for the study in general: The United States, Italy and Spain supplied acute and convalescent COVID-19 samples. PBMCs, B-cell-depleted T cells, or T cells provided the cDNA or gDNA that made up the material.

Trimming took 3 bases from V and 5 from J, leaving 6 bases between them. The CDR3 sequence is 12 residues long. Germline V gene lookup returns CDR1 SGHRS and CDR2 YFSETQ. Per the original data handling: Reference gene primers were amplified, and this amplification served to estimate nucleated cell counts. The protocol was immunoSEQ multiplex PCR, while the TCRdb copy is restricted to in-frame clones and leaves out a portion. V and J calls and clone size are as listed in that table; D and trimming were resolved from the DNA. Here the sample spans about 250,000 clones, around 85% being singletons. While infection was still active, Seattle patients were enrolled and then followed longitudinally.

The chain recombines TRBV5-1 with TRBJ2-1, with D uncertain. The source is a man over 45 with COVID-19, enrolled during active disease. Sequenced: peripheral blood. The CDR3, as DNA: TGCGCCAGCAGCTCTAGTAACAATGAGCAGTTCTTC. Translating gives CASSSSNNEQFF.